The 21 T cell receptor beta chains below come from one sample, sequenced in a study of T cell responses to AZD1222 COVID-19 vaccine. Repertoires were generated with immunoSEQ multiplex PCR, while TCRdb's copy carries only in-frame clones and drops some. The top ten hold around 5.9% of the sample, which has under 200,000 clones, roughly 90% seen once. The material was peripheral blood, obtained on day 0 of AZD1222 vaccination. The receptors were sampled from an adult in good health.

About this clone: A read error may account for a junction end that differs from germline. CDR3 sequence reads: CASSPRTLTEAFF. The CDR3 nucleotides read TGTGCTAGCAGCCCTCGAACCTTAACTGAAGCTTTCTTT. The rearrangement links TRBV7-7 to TRBJ1-1; D not resolved. Germline V gene data show CDR1 as SSHAT and CDR2 as FNYEAQ (reference sequence). The CDR3 runs 13 residues.

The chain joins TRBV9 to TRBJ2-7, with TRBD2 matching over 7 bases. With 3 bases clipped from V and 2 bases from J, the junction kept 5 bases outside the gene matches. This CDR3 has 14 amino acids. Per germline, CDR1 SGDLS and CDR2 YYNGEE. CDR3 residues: CASSALAETYEQYF. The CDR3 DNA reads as TGTGCCAGCAGCGCTCTAGCGGAAACCTACGAGCAGTACTTC. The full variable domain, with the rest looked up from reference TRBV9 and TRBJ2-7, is DSGVTQTPKHLITATGQRVTLRCSPRSGDLSVYWYQQSLDQGLQFLIQYYNGEERAKGNILERFSAQQFPDLHSELNLSSLELGDSALYFCASSALAETYEQYFGPGTRLTVT.

DNA for the CDR3: TGTGCCAGCAGTGCGGGGGCGGGAATTAGTAATTCACCCCTCCACTTT. Its protein product is CASSAGAGISNSPLHF. The chain uses TRBV2 and TRBJ1-6; tentatively, D is TRBD1 (6 bases). The CDR3 has 16 amino acids. Germline-derived CDR1 and CDR2 are SNHLY and FYNNEI. The V end lost 4 bases, the J end lost 6 bases, and 16 bases lay between the germline ends. The entire variable domain, with the rest obtained from reference TRBV2 and TRBJ1-6, is as follows: EPEVTQTPSHQVTQMGQEVILRCVPISNHLYFYWYRQILGQKVEFLVSFYNNEISEKSEIFDDQFSVERPDGSNFTLKIRSTKLEDSAMYFCASSAGAGISNSPLHFGNGTRLTVT.

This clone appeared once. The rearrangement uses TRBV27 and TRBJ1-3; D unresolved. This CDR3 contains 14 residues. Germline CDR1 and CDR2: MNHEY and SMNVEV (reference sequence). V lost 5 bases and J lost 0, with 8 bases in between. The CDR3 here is CASSGGNSGNTIYF. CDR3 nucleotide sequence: TGTGCCAGCAGTGGAGGTAACTCTGGAAACACCATATATTTT.

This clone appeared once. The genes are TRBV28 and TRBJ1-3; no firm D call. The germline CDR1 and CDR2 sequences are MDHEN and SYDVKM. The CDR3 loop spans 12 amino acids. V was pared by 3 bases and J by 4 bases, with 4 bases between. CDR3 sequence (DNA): TGTGCCAGCAGTTTTGCGGGAAACACCATATATTTT. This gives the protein CASSFAGNTIYF.

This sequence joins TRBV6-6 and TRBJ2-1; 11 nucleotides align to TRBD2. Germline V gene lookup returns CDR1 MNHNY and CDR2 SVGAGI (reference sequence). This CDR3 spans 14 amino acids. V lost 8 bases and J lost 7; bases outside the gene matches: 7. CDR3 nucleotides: TGTGCCAGCGTTAGCGGGAGGGCTGGTAATGAGCAGTTCTTC. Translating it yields CASVSGRAGNEQFF.

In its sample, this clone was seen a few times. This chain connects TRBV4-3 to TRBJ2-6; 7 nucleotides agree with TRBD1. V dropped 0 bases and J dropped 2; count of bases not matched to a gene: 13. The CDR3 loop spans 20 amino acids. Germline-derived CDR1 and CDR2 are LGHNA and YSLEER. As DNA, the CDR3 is TGCGCCAGCAGCCAAGACCCGTCGGTCTTAGACAGGGCTGGGGCCAACGTCCTGACTTTC. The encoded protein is CASSQDPSVLDRAGANVLTF.

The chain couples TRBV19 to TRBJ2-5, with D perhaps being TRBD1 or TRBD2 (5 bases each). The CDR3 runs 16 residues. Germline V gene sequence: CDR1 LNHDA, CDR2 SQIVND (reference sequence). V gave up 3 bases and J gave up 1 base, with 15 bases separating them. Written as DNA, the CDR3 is TGTGCCAGTAGTATGGGCACAGGAGGACCCCAAGAGACCCAGTACTTC. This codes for CASSMGTGGPQETQYF.

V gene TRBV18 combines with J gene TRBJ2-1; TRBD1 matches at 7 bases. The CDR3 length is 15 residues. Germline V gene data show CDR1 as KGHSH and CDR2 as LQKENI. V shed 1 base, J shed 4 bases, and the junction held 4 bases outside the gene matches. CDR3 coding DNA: TGTGCCAGCTCACCACTGTCGGGACAGTACAATGAGCAGTTCTTC. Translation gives CASSPLSGQYNEQFF.

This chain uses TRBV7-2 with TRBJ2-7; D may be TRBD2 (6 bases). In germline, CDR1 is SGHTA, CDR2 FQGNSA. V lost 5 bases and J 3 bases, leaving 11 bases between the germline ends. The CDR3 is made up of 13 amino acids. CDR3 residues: CASSPTRIYEQYF. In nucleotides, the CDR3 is TGTGCCAGCAGCCCGACTAGGATCTACGAGCAGTACTTC.

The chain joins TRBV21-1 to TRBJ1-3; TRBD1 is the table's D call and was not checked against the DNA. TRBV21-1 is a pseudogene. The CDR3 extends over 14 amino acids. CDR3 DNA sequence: TGTGCCAGCAGCACCAGGGGTTTGGGAAACACCATATATTTT. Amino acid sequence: CASSTRGLGNTIYF.

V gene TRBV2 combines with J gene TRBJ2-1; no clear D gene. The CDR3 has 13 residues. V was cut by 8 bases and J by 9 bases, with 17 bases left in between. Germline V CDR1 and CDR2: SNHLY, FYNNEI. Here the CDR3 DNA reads TGTGCCAGCGGTAAGGACGTGGTCGTTGAGCAGTTCTTC. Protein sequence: CASGKDVVVEQFF.

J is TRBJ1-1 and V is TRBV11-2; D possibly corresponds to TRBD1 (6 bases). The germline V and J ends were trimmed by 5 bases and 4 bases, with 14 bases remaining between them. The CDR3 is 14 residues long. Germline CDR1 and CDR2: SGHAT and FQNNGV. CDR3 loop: CASSEQGGGTEAFF. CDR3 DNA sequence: TGTGCCAGCAGCGAACAGGGTGGGGGCACTGAAGCTTTCTTT.

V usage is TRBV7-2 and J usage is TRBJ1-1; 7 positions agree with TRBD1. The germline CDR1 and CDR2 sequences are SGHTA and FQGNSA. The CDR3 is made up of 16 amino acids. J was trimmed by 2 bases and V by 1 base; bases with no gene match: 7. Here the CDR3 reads CASSLEGATSNTEAFF. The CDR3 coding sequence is TGTGCCAGCAGCTTAGAGGGGGCAACATCCAACACTGAAGCTTTCTTT.

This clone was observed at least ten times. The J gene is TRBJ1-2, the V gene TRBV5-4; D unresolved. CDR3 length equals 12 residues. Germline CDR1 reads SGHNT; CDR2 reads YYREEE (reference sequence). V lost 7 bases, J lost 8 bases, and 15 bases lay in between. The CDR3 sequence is CASERADGGYTF. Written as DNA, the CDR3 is TGTGCCAGCGAGCGGGCAGATGGAGGCTACACCTTC.

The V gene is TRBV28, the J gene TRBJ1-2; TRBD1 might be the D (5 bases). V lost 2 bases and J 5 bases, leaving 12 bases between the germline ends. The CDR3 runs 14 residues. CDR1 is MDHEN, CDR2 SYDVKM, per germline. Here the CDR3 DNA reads TGTGCCAGCAGTTTAGTTGGGGGTGGGTATGGCTACACCTTC. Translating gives CASSLVGGGYGYTF.

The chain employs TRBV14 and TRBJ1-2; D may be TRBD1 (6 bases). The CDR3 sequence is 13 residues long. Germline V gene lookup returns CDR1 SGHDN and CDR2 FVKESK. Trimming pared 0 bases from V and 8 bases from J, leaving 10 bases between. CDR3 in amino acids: CASSQEGGWGYTF. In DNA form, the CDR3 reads TGTGCCAGCAGCCAAGAAGGGGGTTGGGGCTACACCTTC.

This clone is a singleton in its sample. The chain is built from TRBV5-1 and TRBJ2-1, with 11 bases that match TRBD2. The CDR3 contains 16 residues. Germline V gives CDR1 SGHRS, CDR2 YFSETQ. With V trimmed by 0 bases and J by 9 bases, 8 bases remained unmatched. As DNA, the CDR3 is TGCGCCAGCAGCTTGGTGCTAGCGGGAGGCCTCGGTGAGCAGTTCTTC. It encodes CASSLVLAGGLGEQFF.

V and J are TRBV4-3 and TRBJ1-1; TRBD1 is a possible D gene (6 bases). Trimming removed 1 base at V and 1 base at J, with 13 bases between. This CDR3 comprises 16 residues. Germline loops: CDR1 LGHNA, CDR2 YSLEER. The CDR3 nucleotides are TGCGCCAGCAGCCAAGCCGCGGACAGAGAGAACACTGAAGCTTTCTTT. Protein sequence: CASSQAADRENTEAFF.

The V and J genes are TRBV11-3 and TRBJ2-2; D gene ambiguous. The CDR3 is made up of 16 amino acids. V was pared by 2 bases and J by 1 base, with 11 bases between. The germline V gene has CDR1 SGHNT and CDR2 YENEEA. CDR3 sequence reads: CASSLSKGRNTGELFF. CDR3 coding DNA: TGTGCCAGCAGCTTATCAAAAGGACGGAACACCGGGGAGCTGTTTTTT.

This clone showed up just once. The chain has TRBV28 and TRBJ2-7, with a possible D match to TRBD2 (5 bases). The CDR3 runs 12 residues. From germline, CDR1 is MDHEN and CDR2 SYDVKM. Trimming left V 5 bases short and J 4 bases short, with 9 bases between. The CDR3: CASSAGLYEQYF. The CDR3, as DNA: TGTGCCAGCAGTGCAGGACTGTACGAGCAGTACTTC.